The clone carrying this T cell receptor beta chain came up once. The sample is drawn from a study of blood T cell repertoires in COVID-19. Study in general: Samples of COVID-19 (acute and convalescent) were obtained from the United States, Italy and Spain.

Cohort allocation depended upon clinical history that participants reported. Resolution of symptoms, clearance, or two negative PCRs was present in recovered Cohort 3 donors. Germline values: CDR1 DFQATT, CDR2 SNEGSKA (reference sequence). Trimming cost V 6 bases and J 9 bases, with 12 bases left between them. This CDR3 spans 11 amino acids. Original data processing: Quantification of nucleated cells was approximated via reference gene primer amplification. Assay used: immunoSEQ multiplex PCR; TCRdb lists only in-frame clones, some missing. The V and J calls and clone size were taken over from that table, and D and trimming were inferred from the DNA. The sample gives 150,000 to 200,000 clones, approximately 89% of which show up once; about 0.8% is in the top ten.

The sequencing input was PBMCs or T cells enriched from blood (not recorded which). This TCR was sampled from a woman between 18 and 29 years old who had recovered from COVID-19. The chain recombines TRBV20-1 with TRBJ2-1, with D possibly TRBD2 on 6 matching bases. CDR3 region: CSALGGGEQFF. In DNA, the CDR3 is TGCAGTGCCTTGGGGGGAGGTGAGCAGTTCTTC.